The 18 T cell receptor beta chains reported below all come from one sample, sequenced in a study of shared clonotypes between healthy human individuals. CD45RO-negative, CCR7-positively selected cells formed the naive CD8 fraction, excluding terminally differentiated effector memory CD45RA+ cells. Here immunoSEQ multiplex PCR was the method, and the copy in TCRdb shows in-frame clones only, minus some. Counted here are about 590,000 clones, 95% to 96% occurring once; the ten biggest clones make up 0.1% to 0.11%. Sequenced: naive CD8+ T cells sorted from blood. These TCRs come from a woman between 25 and 40 years old in good health.

This rearrangement joins TRBV27 to TRBJ1-2; D ambiguous. Germline loops: CDR1 MNHEY, CDR2 SMNVEV (reference sequence). The CDR3 runs 14 residues. The V gene lost 0 bases and the J gene lost 6 bases, with 11 bases spanning the gap. The CDR3 region has the DNA TGTGCCAGCAGTTTATCGCAGAGGGCGGATGGCTACACCTTC. Translating gives CASSLSQRADGYTF.

The V and J genes are TRBV11-2 and TRBJ2-1; D is undetermined. Trimming stripped 8 bases from V and 3 bases from J, with 5 bases between. Germline V lookup: CDR1 SGHAT, CDR2 FQNNGV. This CDR3 has 11 residues. Here the CDR3 reads CASGNYNEQFF. CDR3 in DNA: TGTGCCAGCGGAAACTACAATGAGCAGTTCTTC.

The chain uses TRBV9 and TRBJ2-7; no clear D gene. Germline lookup yields CDR1 SGDLS and CDR2 YYNGEE. This CDR3 contains 14 residues. The V end lost 0 bases, the J end lost 3 bases, and 10 bases lay between the germline ends. CDR3 nucleotide sequence: TGTGCCAGCAGCGTAGCGACGGATAGCTACGAGCAGTACTTC. Translated: CASSVATDSYEQYF.

V usage is TRBV2 and J usage is TRBJ2-5, with a weak D call TRBD1 (6 bases). TRBJ2-7 explains the end of the DNA better; the J call may be wrong. This CDR3 has 13 residues. Germline V gene lookup returns CDR1 SNHLY and CDR2 FYNNEI. In DNA, the CDR3 is TGTGCCAGCAGTGAAAGGACAGTCTACGAGCAGTACTTC. Translation: CASSERTVYEQYF.

The chain has TRBV1 and TRBJ2-1. TRBV1 is a recognized pseudogene. This CDR3 comprises 20 residues. DNA of the CDR3: TGCACCAGCAGCCCTCTCCTAGGGCCCCCGACCGGTAGCTCCTACAATGAGCAGTTCTTC. This codes for CTSSPLLGPPTGSSYNEQFF.

The V call is TRBV7-8, the J call TRBJ2-7, with 7 bases fitting TRBD2. V lost 8 bases to trimming and J lost 2 bases; unmatched junction nucleotides: 9. The CDR3 is made up of 14 amino acids. Germline loops: CDR1 SGHVS, CDR2 FQNEAQ. CDR3 in amino acids: CASSVSGFTYEQYF. CDR3 nucleotides: TGTGCCAGCTCCGTTAGCGGGTTTACCTACGAGCAGTACTTC.

The chain couples TRBV6-5 to TRBJ1-5; D possibly corresponds to TRBD1 (6 bases). Germline CDR1 reads MNHEY; CDR2 reads SVGAGI. The CDR3 has 14 amino acids. V was trimmed by 8 bases and J by 5 bases, leaving 16 bases between them. CDR3 loop: CASRGGDGYQPQHF. The CDR3 DNA reads as TGTGCCAGCCGAGGGGGAGATGGGTATCAGCCCCAGCATTTT.

This clone appeared once. The rearrangement links TRBV28 to TRBJ2-5; a weak D match, TRBD1 (5 bases). The end of the DNA fits TRBJ2-7 better, so the J call may be wrong. CDR1 is MDHEN, CDR2 SYDVKM, per germline. This CDR3 contains 14 residues. The CDR3 DNA sequence: TGTGCCAGCAGTTTGTCAGACAGAGTCTACGAGCAGTACTTC. Protein sequence: CASSLSDRVYEQYF.

Comments on this clone: The junction and the germline gene differ at one end; a read error may be behind it. This chain joins TRBV20-1 and TRBJ2-7; 7 bases fit TRBD1. The length of the CDR3 is 11 residues. Per germline, CDR1 DFQATT and CDR2 SNEGSKA (reference sequence). CDR3 protein: CSARDRRDRAF. DNA for the CDR3: TGCAGTGCTAGAGATAGGAGAGACAGGGCATTC.

The chain recombines TRBV27 with TRBJ1-2, with D possibly matching TRBD1 (5 bases). Trimming took 3 bases from V and 5 from J, leaving 19 bases between them. The CDR3 is 16 amino acids. Germline assignment: CDR1 MNHEY and CDR2 SMNVEV (reference sequence). The CDR3 loop reads CASSFRGLQGYYGYTF. CDR3 coding DNA: TGTGCCAGCAGTTTCCGAGGTCTCCAGGGATATTATGGCTACACCTTC.

The DNA of the CDR3 is TGCAGCGTTGAAGCGGGACAGGGCCAATACGAGCAGTACTTC. Its protein is CSVEAGQGQYEQYF. The rearrangement links TRBV29-1 to TRBJ2-7; TRBD1 aligns across 9 bases. The V gene's germline CDR1 is SQVTM and CDR2 ANQGSEA. The CDR3 extends over 14 amino acids. V lost 1 base, J lost 4 bases, and 5 bases stayed unmatched.

The chain employs TRBV6-1 and TRBJ2-7, with D perhaps matching TRBD2 (6 bases). Trimming cost V 8 bases and J 2 bases, with 10 bases left between them. The germline CDR1 and CDR2 sequences are MNHNS and SASEGT. The CDR3 totals 12 residues. The CDR3 nucleotides are TGTGCCAGCCGGGACTGGACCTACGAGCAGTACTTC. Translated: CASRDWTYEQYF.

The genes are TRBV2 and TRBJ1-3, with TRBD1 as a possible D gene (6 bases). V was shortened by 10 bases and J by 0 bases, with 10 bases between the two germline ends. Germline-derived CDR1 and CDR2 are SNHLY and FYNNEI. The CDR3 has 13 residues. The chain's CDR3 is CAIGQISGNTIYF. The CDR3 coding sequence is TGTGCCATCGGACAGATCTCTGGAAACACCATATATTTT.

The chain combines TRBV11-2 with TRBJ2-7; no clear D gene. Germline V gene data show CDR1 as SGHAT and CDR2 as FQNNGV. The CDR3 has 14 residues. V shed 1 base and J shed 4 bases, with 11 bases lying between them. In DNA form, the CDR3 reads TGTGCCAGCAGCTTAGGCCCACGGGCTTACGAGCAGTACTTC. The encoded protein is CASSLGPRAYEQYF.

The V call is TRBV4-1, the J call TRBJ2-1; the D is unclear. The CDR3 loop spans 12 amino acids. V was cut by 0 bases and J by 13 bases, with 10 bases left in between. Germline V gives CDR1 MGHRA, CDR2 YSYEKL. CDR3 bases: TGCGCCAGCAGCCAAGATCCCCGACGCCAGTTCTTC. This sequence encodes CASSQDPRRQFF.

This clone occurred once. The chain employs TRBV9 and TRBJ2-7, with 7 bases identical to TRBD2. Trimming took 4 bases from V and 0 from J; bases not matched to a gene: 7. Per the germline V gene, CDR1 is SGDLS and CDR2 is YYNGEE. This CDR3 spans 15 amino acids. CDR3 nucleotide sequence: TGTGCCAGCAGCCGTACTAGCGAAAGCTCCTACGAGCAGTACTTC. The encoded protein is CASSRTSESSYEQYF.

The V call is TRBV6-1, the J call TRBJ2-7; a possible D gene is TRBD2 (7 bases). The CDR3 is 15 amino acids. Germline V gene data show CDR1 as MNHNS and CDR2 as SASEGT. Trimming cost V 1 base and J 2 bases, with 12 bases left between them. In DNA, the CDR3 is TGTGCCAGCAGTGAAGTGGGGAGGGGGGCCTACGAGCAGTACTTC. Amino acid sequence: CASSEVGRGAYEQYF.

The chain combines TRBV6-6 with TRBJ2-7, with unresolved D. CDR1 and CDR2 (germline): MNHNY, SVGAGI (reference sequence). V dropped 2 bases and J dropped 2 bases, with 1 base sitting between them. This CDR3 contains 11 residues. The CDR3, as DNA: TGTGCCAGCAGTTACGCCTACGAGCAGTACTTC. It specifies CASSYAYEQYF.